Listed here is a single TCR beta chain. This clonotype was detected only a few times. Its binding antigen is unknown. Base qualities are not provided; no much larger clone lies one nucleotide away. The sample's time point label, in plain terms: newly diagnosed GD, antithyroid drugs for less than 3 months. RNA was extracted from PBMCs in TRIzol for both TCR sequencing and RNA sequencing. The diagnosis of Graves' disease followed American Thyroid Association guidelines. The patients came from an endocrinology department in Xi'an, China. Each patient gave about 10 milliliters of peripheral blood, collected in an EDTA anticoagulant tube. Ficoll Paque Plus density gradient separation was used to isolate PBMCs, and no further T cell sorting was done. An Agilent 2100 Bioanalyzer and agarose gel were used to assess RNA quality, and a NanoDrop 2000 was used to measure RNA concentration. The data belong to a study of regulatory T cells in long-lasting Graves disease (dated by TCRdb to about 2021). Context from the whole study: In the newly diagnosed Graves' disease group, patients had been taking antithyroid drugs for less than 3 months. This study used TCR sequencing and RNA sequencing of peripheral blood to compare persistent Graves' disease patients against newly diagnosed Graves' disease patients. The study was conducted in China and was registered as a clinical trial. A total of some 33 samples were covered by TCR sequencing, comprising around 13 persistent and around 20 newly diagnosed Graves' disease patients. Results and caveats for the whole study, not just this receptor: Sequencing and analysis were restricted to the TCR beta chain. The authors noted that the small sample size was a limitation that may lower accuracy. Patients with persistent disease shared more public clonotypes (around 2,700) than newly diagnosed patients did (more than 900). The study examined only peripheral blood because the primary lesion, thyroid tissue, could not be accessed. Lower TCR Shannon entropy and fewer highly expanded clones were observed in persistent Graves' disease patients than in newly diagnosed patients, which suggested clonal expansion. TRBV28, TRBJ1-2 and TRBJ2-5 were preferentially used in persistent disease, while TRBV20-1 and TRBJ2-1 were favored in newly diagnosed disease.

As encoded in the germline V gene, CDR1 is KGHDR while CDR2 is SFDVKD. The CDR3 runs 15 residues from the cysteine to the phenylalanine. Only the CDR3 part of the read is kept: 45 bases, read in frame from the first base. Relative to germline, V is 9 bases shorter and J is 0 bases shorter, with 14 bases between their ends. Library preparation used multiplex PCR. The reads were generated on an Illumina HiSeq 4000. CDR3 regions were amplified by Arm-PCR with iRepertoire HTBI primers to construct TCR beta libraries. Gel purification was performed on PCR products prior to sequencing. The source study handled its data this way. A total of around 59 TRBV and 14 TRBJ segments were identified across samples and were used for gene usage analysis of CDR3 amino acid clonotypes. COPE and FqMerger were used to merge filtered high-quality paired reads into contigs. Contigs were aligned with BLAST to IMGT TRBV, TRBD and TRBJ reference genes, and CDR3 was defined per IMGT. Any clonotype with a frequency above 0.1% was classified as a highly expanded clone. Shannon entropy was used to measure repertoire diversity, and the Gini coefficient was used to measure V-J evenness. Clonotypes shared by more than one individual were considered public. Starting from the raw public reads, TCRdb applied fastp trimming at Q25, assembled clones with MiXCR and retained in-frame beta chains. Identical CDR3 protein sequences are pooled into one entry, listed with their most common genes and DNA. It is TCRdb's table, rather than the study itself, that gives the V and J calls and clone size. Counted in this sample were more than 300,000 distinct CDR3 sequences; around 15% of them appeared once. 20% to 25% of the sample is taken by the ten largest.

These same records also appear under a second study, on T cells in Graves' hyperthyroidism and ophthalmopathy. As the second paper documents: Stable Graves' hyperthyroidism was defined as no progression to ophthalmopathy during 18 months of follow-up. Hyperthyroidism patients were newly diagnosed, with disease duration under 2 months, and aged 18 to 65 years. Any patient with an uncontrolled infection, another autoimmune disease, pregnancy or lactation was excluded. Diagnoses were established on the basis of clinical symptoms, serum thyroxine and TRAb, thyroid ultrasound, and orbital computed tomography. A first-round RT-PCR of the TCR CDR3 used the HTBI primer set with the Qiagen OneStep RT-PCR kit. Most expanded thyroid clonotypes (frequency above 0.001) were also detected in blood, a finding suggesting that blood repertoires may reflect thyroid immune responses. A 13 V-J signature model separated ophthalmopathy from stable hyperthyroidism, with roughly 88% sensitivity and roughly 81% specificity in cross-validation and 80%/75% in testing. In validation, the model predicted progression to ophthalmopathy a median of roughly 6.5 months before onset, with approximately 68% sensitivity and about 72% specificity. TCR V-J signatures able to tell the groups apart were searched for in a discovery cohort of some 97 patients, of whom around 42 had Graves' ophthalmopathy and around 56 had stable Graves' hyperthyroidism. An independent validation cohort of about 20 hyperthyroidism patients and 15 or so patients who later progressed to ophthalmopathy tested prospective prediction of ophthalmopathy. The roughly 90 discovery patients were divided at random into training and test sets in a 7:3 ratio. The study also compared thyroid tissue and blood T-cell repertoires from about six Graves' hyperthyroidism patients. After sampling, hyperthyroidism patients received methimazole starting at 30 mg daily, and ophthalmopathy patients received high-dose intravenous methylprednisolone. The libraries were constructed in a second round of multiplex PCR and then size-selected and purified. Paired-end sequencing of the libraries was performed with 100 bp reads on an Illumina HiSeq2000. Raw data were processed with SOAPnuke, discarding reads with adapters, uncalled bases, mean Phred below 15, or no exact constant-primer or identifier match. High-quality paired reads were merged using COPE v1.2.5, and each unique nucleotide sequence was defined as a clonotype. Clonotypes were aligned to IMGT TRBV, TRBD and TRBJ reference segments using MiTCR v1.1. The analysis included only V-J combinations with a frequency above 0.0001, which together covered about 99% of the repertoires. A TCS score was defined as the ratio of F50 (clonal expansion) to E x V (chaos), with BLOSUM62-based TCRdist applied between CDR3 peptides within each V-J. Welch's t-statistics and random forest reduced roughly 500 V-J features to 10 to 15, which were used in a naive Bayes classifier (R e1071). No statistical method was used to fix the sample size in advance, and group allocation was not hidden from the investigators. The paper reports TCR Vbeta CDR3 sequencing of more than 120 peripheral blood samples: under 45 ophthalmopathy, fewer than 80 hyperthyroidism and 17 progressor patients.

The chain employs TRBV24-1 and TRBJ2-1; a confident D gene designation cannot be given. The source of this sequence is a woman younger than 30 with Graves disease. Donor details come from another sample of the same person, matched by shared clones. This material consisted of peripheral blood mononuclear cells (PBMCs), taken at new diagnosis, from a patient treated with antithyroid drugs. The DNA reads TGTGCCACCTCGGACGGCCTTAGCTCCTACAATGAGCAGTTCTTC. This gives the protein CATSDGLSSYNEQFF.